The rows below give T cell receptor beta chains drawn from one sample of a study of cytomegalovirus exposure and HLA in healthy donors. Assay used: immunoSEQ multiplex PCR; TCRdb lists only in-frame clones, some missing. The data include around 100,000 clones; the top ten clones carry 6.8%. Sequencing was done on a sample of PBMCs. The receptors originated from a man between 40 and 49 years old in good health and CMV-seropositive. CDR3s include the opening cysteine and the closing phenylalanine or tryptophan. A D gene is named only where the DNA matches it firmly.

TGTGCCAGCAGCTTAGCCAGAGGGGAGCAGTTCTTC CASSLARGEQFF TRBV11-2 . TRBJ2-1
TGTGCCAGCAGCTTAAGGGGACAGGGGGATTCACCCCTCCACTTT CASSLRGQGDSPLHF TRBV7-8 TRBD1 TRBJ1-6
TGCGCCAGCAGCTTGGGGACAGGGACCTACGAGCAGTACTTC CASSLGTGTYEQYF TRBV5-1 TRBD1 TRBJ2-7
TGTGCCAGTAGTTTTCAGGGACAGATCTCCTACGAGCAGTACTTC CASSFQGQISYEQYF TRBV19 TRBD1 TRBJ2-7
TGTGCCAGCAGCTTAAAGGGCAGGGAGGCTGAAGCTTTCTTT CASSLKGREAEAFF TRBV7-9 . TRBJ1-1
TGTGCCAGTAGTATAGAATCCGTCGCAACTAATGAAAAACTGTTTTTT CASSIESVATNEKLFF TRBV19 . TRBJ1-4
TGCGCCAGCAGTGAGCGACGGCACAGCTCCTACGAGCAGTACTTC CASSERRHSSYEQYF TRBV10-2 . TRBJ2-7
TGTGCCAGCAGCGTAGACGTGGGCAGGGAGCAGTACTTC CASSVDVGREQYF TRBV9 . TRBJ2-7
TGTGCCAGCAGTGTTACAGGGGGCCTTCAGCCCCAGCATTTT CASSVTGGLQPQHF TRBV2 TRBD1 TRBJ1-5
TGTGCCAGCAGCCCGTGGCTAGCGGGAGGGAAGGGTGAGCAGTTCTTC CASSPWLAGGKGEQFF TRBV21-1 . TRBJ2-1
TGCGCCAGCAGCTTCGAGGGGGCCTACGAGCAGTACTTC CASSFEGAYEQYF TRBV5-1 . TRBJ2-7
TGTGCCAGCAGCTTAGGAGGGTTTGTGAGCACAGATACGCAGTATTTT CASSLGGFVSTDTQYF TRBV7-9 . TRBJ2-3
TGTGCCACCCTTTTCCCCCGGGACAGGGACGGCTACACCTTC CATLFPRDRDGYTF TRBV6-1 TRBD1 TRBJ1-2
TGTGCCAGCAGGAGGCAGGACTACGAGCAGTACTTC CASRRQDYEQYF TRBV6-5 . TRBJ2-7
TGTGCCAGCAGCCCTCTCGGATCGGGTAATGAAAAACTGTTTTTT CASSPLGSGNEKLFF TRBV7-9 . TRBJ1-4
TGTGCCAGCAGCGTGGTTTGGTCAGGGGGAACTGAAGCTTTCTTT CASSVVWSGGTEAFF TRBV9 TRBD1 TRBJ1-1
TGCGCCAGCAGTGAGTCGAAAGCGGATACGCAGTATTTT CASSESKADTQYF TRBV10-2 . TRBJ2-3
TGTGCCAGCACAGGGACAGAGCTATGGGGCTACACCTTC CASTGTELWGYTF TRBV5-6 TRBD1 TRBJ1-2
TGTGCCAGCAGCTGGACCGGGACAGGGACCTACGAGCAGTACTTC CASSWTGTGTYEQYF TRBV7-2 TRBD1 TRBJ2-7
TGTGCCAGCAGTTTAGGGGGGGAGAAGGTGGGCACAGATACGCAGTATTTT CASSLGGEKVGTDTQYF TRBV28 TRBD2 TRBJ2-3
TGTGCCAGCAGCTCCCGGGGGGGGGCCTACGAGCAGTACTTC CASSSRGGAYEQYF TRBV7-8 TRBD2 TRBJ2-7
TGTGCCAGCAGCCCCGAGAGCTCCTACAATGAGCAGTTCTTC CASSPESSYNEQFF TRBV14 . TRBJ2-1
TGTGCCAGCAGCCTAGGGCAGCCCGGAGGGGACACTGAAGCTTTCTTT CASSLGQPGGDTEAFF TRBV7-9 . TRBJ1-1
TGTGCCAGCAGCTCGGGACAGGCTGACGTTAGTGAAAAACTGTTTTTT CASSSGQADVSEKLFF TRBV7-2 TRBD1 TRBJ1-4
TGTGCCAGCAGTGACGGGGAGGTGAACTACAATGAGCAGTTCTTC CASSDGEVNYNEQFF TRBV6-4 . TRBJ2-1
TGTGCCAGTTCCCGGACAGGGAGGGACTATGGCTACACCTTC CASSRTGRDYGYTF TRBV9 TRBD1 TRBJ1-2
TGTGCCAGTAGTATAGAGACCGGACAGACTAACTATGGCTACACCTTC CASSIETGQTNYGYTF TRBV19 . TRBJ1-2
TGTGCCAGCAGCCCGGGACAGACCTACGAGCAGTACTTC CASSPGQTYEQYF TRBV11-3 TRBD1 TRBJ2-7
TGCGCCAGTTCTAGCGGGACATCAGATACGCAGTATTTT CASSSGTSDTQYF TRBV5-1 TRBD2 TRBJ2-3
TGTGCCAGCAGCTTATCTAGAGACTACGAGCAGTACTTC CASSLSRDYEQYF TRBV13 . TRBJ2-7
TGTGCTAGCAGCTGGGACAGGGAACAGACCCAGTACTTC CASSWDREQTQYF TRBV7-7 TRBD1 TRBJ2-5
TGCGCCAGCAGCCGGGACATCGGGCTGGATGGCTACACCTTC CASSRDIGLDGYTF TRBV4-3 . TRBJ1-2
TGTGCCAGCAGTAAACAGAAAGGAGAGACCCAGTACTTC CASSKQKGETQYF TRBV6-1 . TRBJ2-5
TGTGCCAGCGGACAGGGTGTTCTGGGCGAGCAGTACTTC CASGQGVLGEQYF TRBV5-6 TRBD1 TRBJ2-7
TGTGCCAGCAGCTTAGAAGTAGTATCGGACAGCAAGAACACTGAAGCTTTCTTT CASSLEVVSDSKNTEAFF TRBV7-8 . TRBJ1-1
TGTGCCAGCCACCCCGGGACAGGGGTCTACGAGCAGTACTTC CASHPGTGVYEQYF TRBV28 TRBD1 TRBJ2-7
TGCGCCAGCAGCCAAGATCTCTCTAGCGGGAGTTCTAACATTCAGTACTTC CASSQDLSSGSSNIQYF TRBV4-3 TRBD2 TRBJ2-4
TGTGCCAGCAGGGGCCTGGGCTCTGCATCCTACAATGAGCAGTTCTTC CASRGLGSASYNEQFF TRBV28 . TRBJ2-1
TGCGCCAGCAGCTTGGCCGAGAGCGGGAGGGCCGAGACCCAGTACTTC CASSLAESGRAETQYF TRBV5-1 TRBD2 TRBJ2-5
TGTGCCAGCTCAGACAAAGGACAGGGGGTCAACTATGGCTACACCTTC CASSDKGQGVNYGYTF TRBV18 TRBD1 TRBJ1-2
TGTGCCAGCAGCTTGCTACTCAATGCTAACGAGCAGTACTTC CASSLLLNANEQYF TRBV5-6 . TRBJ2-7
TGTGCCAGCAGCTTAGGGGGACTATACTACGAGCAGTACTTC CASSLGGLYYEQYF TRBV7-2 TRBD2 TRBJ2-7
TGTGCCAGCAGCCTCGGACAGGGGGGCGAGCAGTACTTC CASSLGQGGEQYF TRBV5-6 TRBD1 TRBJ2-7
TGTGCCTGGAGCGGGGGGGCCTATGGCTACACCTTC CAWSGGAYGYTF TRBV30 . TRBJ1-2
TGTGCCATACTAGCGGGGTACTACAATGAGCAGTTCTTC CAILAGYYNEQFF TRBV6-1 TRBD2 TRBJ2-1
TGCGCCAGCAGTTCCCAGGGGGCGCGGGATGGCTACACCTTC CASSSQGARDGYTF TRBV2 TRBD1 TRBJ1-2
TGTGCCACCGGACAGGGTGTCGAGTACTTC CATGQGVEYF TRBV19 TRBD1 TRBJ2-7
TGCAGCGTTGGCCGGGAGTATACGAATGAGCAGTTCTTC CSVGREYTNEQFF TRBV29-1 . TRBJ2-1
TGTGCCAGCAGTTACTCGGTAGCGGGAGACAATGAGCAGTTCTTC CASSYSVAGDNEQFF TRBV6-6 TRBD2 TRBJ2-1
TGCGCCAGCAGCCAAGATCTCCTAGCGGGAGTGGAGACCCAGTACTTC CASSQDLLAGVETQYF TRBV4-1 TRBD2 TRBJ2-5
TGTGCCAGCAGCTCGTCTGGGAGGGTGGGGACAGATACGCAGTATTTT CASSSSGRVGTDTQYF TRBV5-6 TRBD2 TRBJ2-3